These 25 T cell receptor beta chains came from one sample sequenced in a study of shared clonotypes between healthy human individuals. Repertoires were generated with immunoSEQ multiplex PCR, while TCRdb's copy carries only in-frame clones and drops some. The data show about 490,000 clones, 76% seen once. Sequenced input: PBMCs. Source of these receptors: a woman between 35 and 50 years old in good health. Some clones in this sample may be carry-over from other donors' samples.

The V gene is TRBV5-4, the J gene TRBJ2-2; D may correspond to TRBD1 or TRBD2 (5 bases each). Trimming cost V 4 bases and J 9 bases, with 16 bases left between them. This CDR3 is 14 amino acids long. The V gene's germline CDR1 is SGHNT and CDR2 YYREEE (reference sequence). For the CDR3, the DNA is TGTGCCAGCAGCATAGGGACGGAGGAGCGGGAGCTGTTTTTT. Protein sequence: CASSIGTEERELFF.

CDR3 bases: TGTGCCAGCAGTCTAAACTCAGGACAGCAAGAGACCCAGTACTTC. It encodes CASSLNSGQQETQYF. The chain is built from TRBV11-3 and TRBJ2-5, with D maybe TRBD1 (6 bases). V lost 6 bases and J 2 bases, leaving 16 bases between the germline ends. This CDR3 contains 15 residues. CDR1 and CDR2 (germline): SGHNT, YENEEA.

The rearrangement joins TRBV5-5 to TRBJ1-1; D is undetermined. Trimming left V 0 bases short and J 1 base short, with 7 bases between. The CDR3 contains 14 residues. CDR1 is SGHKS, CDR2 YYEKEE, per germline (reference sequence). Here the CDR3 DNA reads TGTGCCAGCAGCTTGGCCGGACCGAACACTGAAGCTTTCTTT. Its protein is CASSLAGPNTEAFF.

CDR3: CATSRETWNTGELFF. The CDR3 nucleotides read TGTGCCACCAGCAGAGAGACGTGGAACACCGGGGAGCTGTTTTTT. V usage is TRBV15 and J usage is TRBJ2-2; D is unclear. V was pared by 0 bases and J by 1 base, with 6 bases between. Per the germline V gene, CDR1 is LNHNV and CDR2 is YYDKDF (reference sequence). The CDR3 is 15 residues long.

A few counts support this clone. The V gene is TRBV7-2, the J gene TRBJ1-5; a weak D match, TRBD1 (6 bases). There are 14 residues in the CDR3. Germline V gene lookup returns CDR1 SGHTA and CDR2 FQGNSA. Between the trimmed V and J ends, which lost 5 bases and 3 bases, there was a span of 11 bases. DNA for the CDR3: TGTGCCAGCAGCCCACAGGGAAACAATCAGCCCCAGCATTTT. It translates to CASSPQGNNQPQHF.

The chain is built from TRBV15 and TRBJ2-1, with D perhaps matching TRBD2 (6 bases). CDR1 and CDR2 from the germline V gene are LNHNV and YYDKDF (reference sequence). Trimming removed 1 base from V and 15 bases from J, with 13 bases in between. The CDR3 has 12 residues. The chain's CDR3 is CATSRGETSVFF. For the CDR3, the DNA is TGTGCCACCAGCAGAGGTGAGACTAGTGTGTTCTTC.

The chain uses TRBV27 and TRBJ2-7; 7 bases fit TRBD1. V was clipped by 5 bases and J by 3 bases; unmatched bases: 10. This CDR3 is 15 amino acids long. Per the germline V gene, CDR1 is MNHEY and CDR2 is SMNVEV (reference sequence). CDR3 sequence (DNA): TGTGCCAGCAGTCCTCGGGACAGAATCGGCTACGAGCAGTACTTC. Translated: CASSPRDRIGYEQYF.

Concerning this clone itself: A much larger clone is a single base away; this may be a read error. J is TRBJ1-1 and V is TRBV2, with D hard to call. The CDR3 loop spans 10 amino acids. V dropped 5 bases and J dropped 2 bases, with 0 bases sitting between them. CDR1 and CDR2 (germline): SNHLY, FYNNEI. The CDR3 DNA follows: TGTGCCAGCAGTAACACTGAAGCTTTCTTT. Residues: CASSNTEAFF. Full variable domain (outside the CDR3, taken from reference TRBV2 and TRBJ1-1): EPEVTQTPSHQVTQMGQEVILRCVPISNHLYFYWYRQILGQKVEFLVSFYNNEISEKSEIFDDQFSVERPDGSNFTLKIRSTKLEDSAMYFCASSNTEAFFGQGTRLTVV.

Comments on this clone: One base separates it from a far larger clone, so it is likely a read error. The chain joins TRBV5-1 to TRBJ1-1; weak D call: TRBD1 (6 bases). The V gene lost 4 bases and the J gene lost 1 base, with 11 bases spanning the gap. Germline V CDR1 and CDR2: SGHRS, YFSETQ. This CDR3 comprises 14 residues. CDR3: CASSSLTGNTEAFF. The CDR3 DNA follows: TGCGCCAGCAGCAGCCTGACAGGGAACACTGAAGCTTTCTTT. Filled out from reference TRBV5-1 and TRBJ1-1, the complete variable domain reads KAGVTQTPRYLIKTRGQQVTLSCSPISGHRSVSWYQQTPGQGLQFLFEYFSETQRNKGNFPGRFSGRQFSNSRSEMNVSTLELGDSALYLCASSSLTGNTEAFFGQGTRLTVV.

Only one count was recorded for this clone. A read error may be the cause here, since a much bigger clone is one base away. The chain has TRBV30 and TRBJ2-7, with D possibly matching TRBD1 (7 bases). The CDR3 length is 15 residues. Looked up from germline, CDR1 is GTSNPN and CDR2 is SVGIG (reference sequence). CDR3 nucleotide sequence: TGTGCCTGGAGTGTAGGGCAGGGGGGACCCTACGAGCAGCACTTC. Amino acids: CAWSVGQGGPYEQHF.

This rearrangement joins TRBV27 to TRBJ1-5; D remains unclear. The CDR3 loop spans 15 amino acids. Looked up from germline, CDR1 is MNHEY and CDR2 is SMNVEV (reference sequence). The V end lost 6 bases, the J end lost 2 bases, and 14 bases lay between the germline ends. The CDR3 sequence is CASSLGPLGNQPQHF. In nucleotides, the CDR3 is TGTGCCAGCAGCTTAGGGCCCCTGGGCAATCAGCCCCAGCATTTT.

The V and J genes are TRBV6-1 and TRBJ1-2; 12 nucleotides match TRBD1. In germline, CDR1 is MNHNS, CDR2 SASEGT. The CDR3 extends over 15 amino acids. V was clipped by 2 bases and J by 7 bases; unmatched bases: 5. CDR3 residues: CASSERDRGPFGYTF. For the CDR3, the DNA is TGTGCCAGCAGTGAACGGGACAGGGGGCCGTTTGGCTACACCTTC.

This clone was seen a handful of times. V usage is TRBV5-4 and J usage is TRBJ2-1, with 8 bases lining up with TRBD2. V shed 3 bases and J 15 bases; nucleotides not matched to a gene: 14. Germline V gene data show CDR1 as SGHNT and CDR2 as YYREEE (reference sequence). The CDR3 runs 14 residues. CDR3 sequence reads: CASSSAGREGPRFF. Written as DNA, the CDR3 is TGTGCCAGCAGCTCGGCGGGACGGGAGGGCCCACGGTTCTTC.

The chain carries TRBV10-3 and TRBJ2-7, with 7 bases identical to TRBD1. The V gene end was trimmed by 3 bases and the J gene end by 2 bases; junction bases not matched to a gene: 10. Germline V gene data show CDR1 as ENHRY and CDR2 as SYGVKD. The CDR3 is made up of 16 amino acids. This CDR3 is CAISDLERGRTYEQYF. The CDR3 region has the DNA TGTGCCATCAGTGACCTCGAAAGGGGGCGAACCTACGAGCAGTACTTC.

The chain has TRBV27 and TRBJ2-5, with 7 positions matching TRBD2. This CDR3 is 13 amino acids long. The ends lost 5 bases at V and 4 bases at J; junction bases unmatched: 4. The germline V gene has CDR1 MNHEY and CDR2 SMNVEV (reference sequence). The CDR3 DNA is TGTGCCAGCAGTCCAAGCGGGATAGAGACCCAGTACTTC. It translates to CASSPSGIETQYF.

The rearrangement links TRBV9 to TRBJ2-3, with 9 bases fitting TRBD1. This CDR3 region has 16 residues. V gave up 0 bases and J gave up 2 bases; unmatched junction bases: 4. CDR1 is SGDLS, CDR2 YYNGEE, per germline. CDR3 loop: CASSVVWTGDTDTQYF. The CDR3 DNA reads TGTGCCAGCAGCGTAGTTTGGACAGGGGACACAGATACGCAGTATTTT.

This chain links TRBV5-1 with TRBJ2-3; TRBD1 aligns across 9 bases. With V trimmed by 4 bases and J by 4 bases, 10 bases remained unmatched. This CDR3 contains 16 residues. Germline CDR1 and CDR2: SGHRS and YFSETQ. CDR3 region: CASSPNPGTGSDTQYF. CDR3 coding DNA: TGCGCCAGCAGCCCGAACCCCGGGACAGGGTCAGATACGCAGTATTTT.

The gene calls are TRBV11-3 and TRBJ2-2; 7 positions match TRBD1. CDR3 size: 15 residues. The V segment lost 4 bases and the J segment 6 bases; nucleotides outside the gene matches: 8. CDR1 is SGHNT, CDR2 YENEEA, per germline. The CDR3 nucleotides read TGTGCCAGCAGCTCCCCCGACAGGGCAGCCGGGGAGCTGTTTTTT. Protein product: CASSSPDRAAGELFF.

This chain links TRBV5-6 with TRBJ1-5; a weak D match, TRBD1 (6 bases). The CDR3 loop spans 15 amino acids. Looked up from germline, CDR1 is SGHDT and CDR2 is YYEEEE. V was cut by 4 bases and J by 3 bases, with 14 bases left in between. The CDR3 DNA is TGTGCCAGCAGCACAGGGATTATGAACAATCAGCCCCAGCATTTT. Translation: CASSTGIMNNQPQHF. The full variable domain, in which reference TRBV5-6 and TRBJ1-5 provide the parts outside the CDR3, is DAGVTQSPTHLIKTRGQQVTLRCSPKSGHDTVSWYQQALGQGPQFIFQYYEEEERQRGNFPDRFSGHQFPNYSSELNVNALLLGDSALYLCASSTGIMNNQPQHFGDGTRLSIL.

The chain uses TRBV5-4 and TRBJ1-1; D is unclear. The CDR3 length is 13 residues. The V end was cut by 5 bases, the J end by 6 bases, with 14 bases between. Looked up from germline, CDR1 is SGHNT and CDR2 is YYREEE (reference sequence). CDR3 sequence reads: CASSREYVAEAFF. CDR3 DNA: TGTGCCAGCAGTCGCGAATATGTGGCTGAAGCTTTCTTT.

The table lists this clone with many counts. The rearrangement uses TRBV30 and TRBJ1-1, with D possibly TRBD1 on 5 matching bases. CDR3 length equals 13 residues. CDR1 is GTSNPN and CDR2 is SVGIG in the germline V gene (reference sequence). Trimming left V 5 bases short and J 0 bases short, with 10 bases between. Here the CDR3 reads CAWERQMNTEAFF. The CDR3, as DNA: TGTGCCTGGGAAAGACAGATGAACACTGAAGCTTTCTTT.

This chain joins TRBV4-1 and TRBJ1-1; D may be TRBD1 (5 bases). Trimming cost V 3 bases and J 5 bases, with 16 bases left between them. The CDR3 is made up of 15 amino acids. CDR1 is MGHRA and CDR2 is YSYEKL in the germline V gene. CDR3 coding DNA: TGCGCCAGCAGCCAGGGGGGGGGTTTCATAACTGAAGCTTTCTTT. Translating it yields CASSQGGGFITEAFF.

The chain combines TRBV4-2 with TRBJ2-7, with a tentative D call TRBD2 (5 bases). Deletions cut 0 bases from V and 4 bases from J, with 13 bases between. Germline CDR1 reads LGHNA; CDR2 reads YNFKEQ. This CDR3 has 15 amino acids. For the CDR3, the DNA is TGTGCCAGCAGCCAAGAAGAGCGGAGAGGGTACGAGCAGTACTTC. This codes for CASSQEERRGYEQYF.

The V call is TRBV5-4, the J call TRBJ2-3; 9 positions agree with TRBD2. The CDR3 contains 16 residues. V lost 1 base to trimming and J lost 3 bases; unmatched junction nucleotides: 6. The germline V gene encodes CDR1 SGHNT and CDR2 YYREEE (reference sequence). The CDR3 coding sequence is TGTGCCAGCAGCTTGTTTCTAGCGGGGTTGACAGATACGCAGTATTTT. Translation: CASSLFLAGLTDTQYF.

The rearrangement joins TRBV7-2 to TRBJ2-7; possible D gene TRBD2, 6 bases. Germline CDR1 SGHTA, CDR2 FQGNSA. CDR3 length equals 14 residues. Trimming cost V 5 bases and J 4 bases, with 15 bases left between them. In DNA form, the CDR3 reads TGTGCCAGCAGCCTCCCCCCGGGGAGGTACGAGCAGTACTTC. The encoded protein is CASSLPPGRYEQYF.